One T cell receptor beta chain is described in this entry. Its antigen remains unidentified. Trimming stripped 5 bases from V and 11 bases from J, with 12 bases between. This CDR3 has 11 residues. Germline CDR1 is SEHNR and CDR2 is FQNEAQ (reference sequence). Method: immunoSEQ multiplex PCR; TCRdb's copy keeps in-frame clones and lacks some. Among around 180,000 clones listed, 90% to 95% were seen once. These data are taken from a study of shared clonotypes between healthy human individuals. Study details: Each donor's CD4 naive and CD4 memory cells filled three plates apiece, CD8 naive two, and CD8 memory one.

Regarding the study as a whole: Clonotype sharing across several donors was observed for around 4.8% of naive CD4 clonotypes.

Material: naive CD4+ T cells sorted from blood. Subset in this sample: CD45RA+ positively selected. The receptor's source is a woman younger than 45 in good health. This chain uses TRBV7-9 with TRBJ1-1; D call uncertain. The CDR3 loop is CASSPSVGAFF. Here the CDR3 DNA reads TGTGCCAGCAGCCCCTCGGTGGGGGCTTTCTTT.